Presented here are 26 T cell receptor beta chains from one specimen sequenced in a study of glioma-infiltrating T cells. The iRepertoire nested amplicon-rescue multiplex PCR amplified TCR alpha and beta CDR3s from RNA. Each CDR3 protein gets one entry after TCRdb re-called the multiplex PCR reads with MiXCR. The table includes around 120,000 distinct CDR3 sequences, around a quarter detected once. Source material: glioma tissue, nonneoplastic brain tissue, or PBMCs (not recorded which). The receptors derive from a human donor with low-grade glioma or glioblastoma, undergoing nonglioma brain surgery, or in good health (not recorded which).

This clonotype has just one count. The chain has TRBV27 and TRBJ2-1, with D uncertain. The ends were cut back, 9 bases at V and 8 bases at J, with 17 bases in the middle. The CDR3 is 13 residues long. Germline CDR1 and CDR2: MNHEY and SMNVEV (reference sequence). Written as DNA, the CDR3 is TGTGCCAGAGGTTTGGGTCAAGCCGATGAGCAGTTCTTC. Protein sequence: CARGLGQADEQFF.

This clonotype was seen a few times. The rearrangement joins TRBV18 to TRBJ1-5; D gene unclear. Germline values: CDR1 KGHSH, CDR2 LQKENI. Trimming stripped 3 bases from V and 5 bases from J, with 8 bases between. This CDR3 has 13 amino acids. The CDR3 loop reads CASSPAKDQPQHF. The CDR3 region has the DNA TGTGCCAGCTCACCCGCAAAGGATCAGCCCCAGCATTTT.

The CDR3 reads CASSLGTGIDTQYF. As DNA, the CDR3 is TGTGCCAGCAGCTTAGGGACAGGGATCGATACGCAGTATTTT. V is TRBV7-2 and J is TRBJ2-3; TRBD1 agrees at 8 bases. V was clipped by 1 base and J by 6 bases; unmatched bases: 3. The CDR3 totals 14 residues. Germline CDR1 reads SGHTA; CDR2 reads FQGNSA.

The chain links TRBV4-1 to TRBJ2-1; D is ambiguous. Germline CDR1 reads MGHRA; CDR2 reads YSYEKL. Trimming stripped 0 bases from V and 9 bases from J, with 9 bases between. CDR3 length: 13 residues. The CDR3 region is CASSQEVPGEQFF. CDR3 nucleotide sequence: TGCGCCAGCAGCCAAGAAGTCCCGGGTGAGCAGTTCTTC.

The V and J genes are TRBV18 and TRBJ1-2; D is unclear. Trimming pared 6 bases from V and 3 bases from J, leaving 14 bases between. This CDR3 spans 14 amino acids. Looked up from germline, CDR1 is KGHSH and CDR2 is LQKENI. The CDR3 nucleotides read TGTGCCAGCTCCCGGGCCTCAGACGACTATGGCTACACCTTC. It codes for CASSRASDDYGYTF.

This clonotype was recorded at least ten times. The chain recombines TRBV6-1 with TRBJ2-3; 10 bases are shared with TRBD2. CDR3 length: 15 amino acids. The trim removed 8 bases at V and 2 bases at J, leaving 7 bases unmatched. Germline-derived CDR1 and CDR2 are MNHNS and SASEGT. The CDR3, as DNA: TGTGCCAGCTCACGTCTAGCGGGGGTCACAGATACGCAGTATTTT. Amino acid sequence: CASSRLAGVTDTQYF.

The CDR3 DNA reads as TGTGCCAGCAGTTTATTCCGGGGACTAGCGGGGGGGAACACAGATACGCAGTATTTT. The encoded protein is CASSLFRGLAGGNTDTQYF. The V call is TRBV28, the J call TRBJ2-3; the match to TRBD2 covers 16 bases. The CDR3 loop spans 19 amino acids. With V trimmed by 1 base and J by 2 bases, 6 bases remained unmatched. In germline, CDR1 is MDHEN, CDR2 SYDVKM. Variable domain in full (rest from reference TRBV28 and TRBJ2-3): DVKVTQSSRYLVKRTGEKVFLECVQDMDHENMFWYRQDPGLGLRLIYFSYDVKMKEKGDIPEGYSVSREKKERFSLILESASTNQTSMYLCASSLFRGLAGGNTDTQYFGPGTRLTVL.

This clonotype has just a few counts. The CDR3, as DNA: TGTGCCAGCAGCCGAGGGCCGGTTGTCGGGACTAGCGGGGGCATTCAGTACTTC. The encoded protein is CASSRGPVVGTSGGIQYF. The chain carries TRBV7-2 and TRBJ2-4; 14 nucleotides align to TRBD2. The CDR3 has 18 residues. J gave up 9 bases and V 5 bases, and 15 bases lay outside the gene matches. Looked up from germline, CDR1 is SGHTA and CDR2 is FQGNSA.

The CDR3 is CASSLYVQGGTGELFF. The CDR3 DNA reads TGTGCCAGCAGCTTATACGTCCAGGGAGGTACCGGGGAGCTGTTTTTT. The chain carries TRBV7-3 and TRBJ2-2, with D perhaps matching TRBD2 (6 bases). CDR1 is SGHTA and CDR2 is FQGTGA in the germline V gene. The CDR3 is 16 residues long. The V end lost 2 bases, the J end lost 5 bases, and 15 bases lay between the germline ends. Variable domain in full (rest from reference TRBV7-3 and TRBJ2-2): GAGVSQTPSNKVTEKGKYVELRCDPISGHTALYWYRQSLGQGPEFLIYFQGTGAADDSGLPNDRFFAVRPEGSVSTLKIQRTERGDSAVYLCASSLYVQGGTGELFFGEGSRLTVL.

This clonotype appeared a single time. This may stem from a read error, because a much larger clone lies one nucleotide away. The rearrangement links TRBV6-1 to TRBJ2-1; D uncertain. CDR1 and CDR2 (germline): MNHNS, SASEGT. This CDR3 contains 15 residues. CDR3 region: CASRTVGRRTNEHFF. CDR3 sequence (DNA): TGTGCCAGCAGAACCGTGGGCCGTCGGACCAATGAGCATTTCTTC.

The gene calls are TRBV7-8 and TRBJ2-1; D is uncertain. This CDR3 has 12 amino acids. Per the germline V gene, CDR1 is SGHVS and CDR2 is FQNEAQ. The ends were cut back, 5 bases at V and 7 bases at J, with 9 bases in the middle. CDR3: CASSMDVNEQFF. The CDR3 DNA is TGTGCCAGCAGCATGGACGTTAATGAGCAGTTCTTC. Full variable domain (outside the CDR3, taken from reference TRBV7-8 and TRBJ2-1): GAGVSQSPRYKVAKRGQDVALRCDPISGHVSLFWYQQALGQGPEFLTYFQNEAQLDKSGLPSDRFFAERPEGSVSTLKIQRTQQEDSAVYLCASSMDVNEQFFGPGTRLTVL.

This clonotype was counted a few times. In DNA, the CDR3 is TGTGCCAGCAGCTTAGGCGGGCCAAGGGTCAACAATGAGCAGTTCTTC. Translated: CASSLGGPRVNNEQFF. This sequence joins TRBV7-2 and TRBJ2-1, with D possibly being TRBD2 (5 bases). The germline V and J ends were trimmed by 1 base and 5 bases, with 15 bases remaining between them. CDR1 is SGHTA and CDR2 is FQGNSA in the germline V gene. CDR3 length: 16 residues.

In this sample, this clonotype turned up many times. The chain joins TRBV28 to TRBJ1-1, with a possible D match to TRBD1 (5 bases). The germline CDR1 and CDR2 sequences are MDHEN and SYDVKM. V lost 7 bases and J 1 base, leaving 13 bases between the germline ends. There are 14 residues in the CDR3. This CDR3 reads CASTPGTANTEAFF. CDR3 sequence (DNA): TGTGCCAGCACCCCCGGGACGGCGAACACTGAAGCTTTCTTT.

V usage is TRBV2 and J usage is TRBJ2-7, with no clear D. V was cut by 3 bases and J by 2 bases, with 5 bases left in between. CDR1 is SNHLY, CDR2 FYNNEI, per germline. The CDR3 spans 12 residues. The CDR3 sequence is CASSELTYEQYV. In DNA form, the CDR3 reads TGTGCCAGCAGTGAGTTGACCTACGAGCAGTACGTC.

The chain links TRBV19 to TRBJ1-4; a possible D gene is TRBD1 (6 bases). This CDR3 contains 14 residues. Between the trimmed V and J ends, which lost 7 bases and 7 bases, there was a span of 16 bases. The germline gives CDR1 LNHDA, CDR2 SQIVND (reference sequence). The CDR3 spells CASTKDGTFEKLFF. Written as DNA, the CDR3 is TGTGCCAGTACCAAGGACGGGACATTTGAAAAACTGTTTTTT. The full variable domain, with the rest looked up from reference TRBV19 and TRBJ1-4, is DGGITQSPKYLFRKEGQNVTLSCEQNLNHDAMYWYRQDPGQGLRLIYYSQIVNDFQKGDIAEGYSVSREKKESFPLTVTSAQKNPTAFYLCASTKDGTFEKLFFGSGTQLSVL.

This clonotype was seen ten or more times. This sequence joins TRBV20-1 and TRBJ2-3, with D perhaps matching TRBD1 (6 bases). V lost 6 bases, J lost 0 bases, and 16 bases lay in between. Germline V gives CDR1 DFQATT, CDR2 SNEGSKA (reference sequence). The CDR3 has 15 residues. CDR3: CSATTGSSSTDTQYF. CDR3 sequence (DNA): TGCAGTGCCACAACAGGGTCGTCTAGCACAGATACGCAGTATTTT.

This clonotype has a single count. CDR3 in DNA: TGCGCCAGCAGCCAAGTCGTGTCACCGCCCCAGCATTTT. The encoded protein is CASSQVVSPPQHF. The V gene is TRBV4-1, the J gene TRBJ1-5, with unresolved D. This CDR3 comprises 13 residues. The ends were cut back, 1 base at V and 9 bases at J, with 10 bases in the middle. Germline loops: CDR1 MGHRA, CDR2 YSYEKL.

This clonotype was picked up a small number of times. The chain links TRBV7-2 to TRBJ2-7; no firm D call. CDR3 length: 13 residues. Trimming took off 0 bases at V and 0 bases at J, with 3 bases between the two ends. The germline gives CDR1 SGHTA, CDR2 FQGNSA. In nucleotides, the CDR3 is TGTGCCAGCAGCTTAGCGAACTCCTACGAGCAGTACGTC. As protein: CASSLANSYEQYV.

This clonotype was seen more than once but under ten times. This chain uses TRBV9 with TRBJ1-1; unclear D gene. The CDR3 loop spans 14 amino acids. V lost 0 bases to trimming and J lost 1 base, with 7 bases between them. Germline V CDR1 and CDR2: SGDLS, YYNGEE. The CDR3 DNA reads TGTGCCAGCAGCGTAGGCCTGTCGAACACTGAAGCTTTCTTT. Amino acid sequence: CASSVGLSNTEAFF.

This clonotype was detected many times. As DNA, the CDR3 is TGCAGTGCTATGGGACGGAACACTGAAGCTTTCTTT. Its translation is CSAMGRNTEAFF. V gene TRBV20-1 combines with J gene TRBJ1-1, with a weak D call TRBD1 (5 bases). Germline CDR1 DFQATT, CDR2 SNEGSKA (reference sequence). The CDR3 is 12 amino acids. V shed 4 bases and J shed 1 base, with 7 bases lying between them.

In this sample, this clonotype turned up a few times. The V gene is TRBV7-9, the J gene TRBJ2-5; 8 nucleotides line up with TRBD1. In germline, CDR1 is SEHNR, CDR2 FQNEAQ (reference sequence). The CDR3 extends over 15 amino acids. Trimming took 4 bases from V and 2 from J; bases not matched to a gene: 6. CDR3 nucleotide sequence: TGTGCCAGCAGCTGGGGACAGGCTTCACAAGAGACCCAGTACTTC. It translates to CASSWGQASQETQYF. The entire variable domain, with the rest obtained from reference TRBV7-9 and TRBJ2-5, is as follows: DTGVSQNPRHKITKRGQNVTFRCDPISEHNRLYWYRQTLGQGPEFLTYFQNEAQLEKSRLLSDRFSAERPKGSFSTLEIQRTEQGDSAMYLCASSWGQASQETQYFGPGTRLLVL.

In the case of this clonotype: One junction end disagrees with the germline gene, perhaps due to a read error. The genes are TRBV20-1 and TRBJ2-1, with 9 nucleotides matching TRBD2. Germline CDR1 DFQATT, CDR2 SNEGSKA (reference sequence). CDR3 size: 15 residues. CDR3 region: CSASSTSGRYNDQFF. Here the CDR3 DNA reads TGCAGTGCTAGTTCCACTAGCGGGCGCTACAATGATCAGTTCTTC.

This chain links TRBV13 with TRBJ2-1; 12 bases are a match to TRBD1. The J call could be wrong; TRBJ2-7 is a better fit for the DNA end. The germline V gene has CDR1 PRHDT and CDR2 FYEKMQ (reference sequence). The CDR3 has 15 amino acids. CDR3 sequence (DNA): TGTGCCAGCACCGCGGGACAGGGGGCTTCCTACGAGCAGTACGTC. Translation gives CASTAGQGASYEQYV.

About this clonotype: Just one base apart from a much larger clone, this may be a read error. This chain links TRBV7-9 with TRBJ2-7; D perhaps matches TRBD2 (5 bases). CDR1 and CDR2 from the germline V gene are SEHNR and FQNEAQ (reference sequence). The CDR3 is made up of 13 amino acids. Between the trimmed V and J ends, which lost 0 bases and 7 bases, there was a span of 10 bases. Here the CDR3 reads CASSLASDGEQYV. CDR3 DNA sequence: TGTGCCAGCAGCTTAGCTAGCGATGGTGAGCAGTACGTC.

The chain recombines TRBV19 with TRBJ2-3; 8 bases fit TRBD2. This CDR3 comprises 16 residues. Germline lookup yields CDR1 LNHDA and CDR2 SQIVND (reference sequence). J gave up 2 bases and V 3 bases, and 7 bases lay outside the gene matches. The CDR3 loop is CASSIPAGGDTDTQYF. In DNA form, the CDR3 reads TGTGCCAGTAGTATCCCTGCGGGGGGAGACACAGATACGCAGTATTTT.

This clonotype was counted ten times or more. This rearrangement joins TRBV27 to TRBJ2-5; D is unresolved. CDR3 length: 14 amino acids. Germline V gene data show CDR1 as MNHEY and CDR2 as SMNVEV (reference sequence). V lost 2 bases, J lost 4 bases, and 11 bases lay in between. Here the CDR3 DNA reads TGTGCCAGCAGTTTAGAACAGTGGGGAGAGACCCAGTACTTC. Its translation: CASSLEQWGETQYF.